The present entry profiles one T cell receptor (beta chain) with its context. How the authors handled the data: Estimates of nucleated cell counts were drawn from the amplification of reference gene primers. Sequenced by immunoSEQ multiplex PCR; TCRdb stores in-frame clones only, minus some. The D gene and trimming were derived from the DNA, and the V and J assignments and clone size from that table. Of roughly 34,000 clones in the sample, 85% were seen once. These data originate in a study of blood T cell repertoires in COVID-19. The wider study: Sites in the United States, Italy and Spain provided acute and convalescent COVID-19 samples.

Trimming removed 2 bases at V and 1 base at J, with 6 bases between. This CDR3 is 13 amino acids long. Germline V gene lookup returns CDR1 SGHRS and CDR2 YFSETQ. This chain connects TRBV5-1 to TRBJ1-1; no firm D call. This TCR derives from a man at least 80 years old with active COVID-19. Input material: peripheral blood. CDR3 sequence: CASSFTANTEAFF. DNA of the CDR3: TGCGCCAGCAGCTTCACAGCGAACACTGAAGCTTTCTTT.